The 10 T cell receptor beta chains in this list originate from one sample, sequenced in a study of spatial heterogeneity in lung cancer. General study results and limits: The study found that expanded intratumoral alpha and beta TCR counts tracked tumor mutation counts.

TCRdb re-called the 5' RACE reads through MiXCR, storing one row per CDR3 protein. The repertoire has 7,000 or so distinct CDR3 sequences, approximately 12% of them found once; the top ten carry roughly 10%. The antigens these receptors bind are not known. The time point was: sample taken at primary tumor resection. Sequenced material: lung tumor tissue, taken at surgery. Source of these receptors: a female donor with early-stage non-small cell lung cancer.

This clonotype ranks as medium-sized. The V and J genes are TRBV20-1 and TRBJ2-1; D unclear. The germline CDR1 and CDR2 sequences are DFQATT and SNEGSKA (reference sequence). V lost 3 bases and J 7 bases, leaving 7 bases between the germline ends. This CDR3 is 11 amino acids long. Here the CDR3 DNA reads TGCAGTGCTAGGTCTTGGAATGAGCAGTTCTTC. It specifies CSARSWNEQFF.

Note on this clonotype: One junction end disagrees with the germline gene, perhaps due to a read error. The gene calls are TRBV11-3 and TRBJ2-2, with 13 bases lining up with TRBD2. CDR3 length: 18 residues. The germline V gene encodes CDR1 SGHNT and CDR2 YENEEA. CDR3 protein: CASSLLLAGGLNTEELFF. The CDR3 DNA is TGTGCCAGCAGCCTATTACTAGCGGGGGGGCTCAACACCGAGGAGCTGTTTTTT.

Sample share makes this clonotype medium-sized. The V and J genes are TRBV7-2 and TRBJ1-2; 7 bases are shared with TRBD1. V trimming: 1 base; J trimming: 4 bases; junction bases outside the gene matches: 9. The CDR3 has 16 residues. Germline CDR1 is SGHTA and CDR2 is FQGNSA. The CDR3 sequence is CASSLDPGTVLYGYTF. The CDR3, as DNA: TGTGCCAGCAGCTTAGACCCGGGGACAGTCCTCTATGGCTACACCTTC.

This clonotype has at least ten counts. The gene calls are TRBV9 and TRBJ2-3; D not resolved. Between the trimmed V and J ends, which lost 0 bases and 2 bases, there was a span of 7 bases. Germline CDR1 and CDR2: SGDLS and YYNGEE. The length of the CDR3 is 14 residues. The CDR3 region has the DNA TGTGCCAGCAGCGTAGGACCGAACACAGATACGCAGTATTTT. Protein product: CASSVGPNTDTQYF.

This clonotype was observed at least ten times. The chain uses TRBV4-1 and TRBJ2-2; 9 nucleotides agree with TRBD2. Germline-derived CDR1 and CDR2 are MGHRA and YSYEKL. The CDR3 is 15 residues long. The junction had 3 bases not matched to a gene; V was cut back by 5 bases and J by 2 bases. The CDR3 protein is CASSLAGDNTGELFF. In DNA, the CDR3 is TGCGCCAGCAGCTTAGCGGGGGACAACACCGGGGAGCTGTTTTTT.

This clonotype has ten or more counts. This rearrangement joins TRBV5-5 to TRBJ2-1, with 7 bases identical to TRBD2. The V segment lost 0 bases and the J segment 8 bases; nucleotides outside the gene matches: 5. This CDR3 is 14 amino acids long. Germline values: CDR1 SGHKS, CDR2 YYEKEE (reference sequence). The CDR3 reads CASSLAVGGYEQFF. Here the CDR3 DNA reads TGTGCCAGCAGCTTGGCTGTCGGGGGGTATGAGCAGTTCTTC.

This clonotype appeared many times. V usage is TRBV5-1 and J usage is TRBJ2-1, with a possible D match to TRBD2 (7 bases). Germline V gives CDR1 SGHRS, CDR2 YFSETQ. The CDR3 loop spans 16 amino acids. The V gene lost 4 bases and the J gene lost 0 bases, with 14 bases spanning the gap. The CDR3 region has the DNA TGCGCCAGCAGCCCGGCGGGGGCTTACTCCTACAATGAGCAGTTCTTC. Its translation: CASSPAGAYSYNEQFF.

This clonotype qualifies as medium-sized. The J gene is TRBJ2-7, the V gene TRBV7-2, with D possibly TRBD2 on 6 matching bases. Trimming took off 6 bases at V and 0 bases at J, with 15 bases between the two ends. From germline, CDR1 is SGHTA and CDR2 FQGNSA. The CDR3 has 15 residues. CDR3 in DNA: TGTGCCAGCAGTCCCTTAGCGGCGGCCTCCTACGAGCAGTACTTC. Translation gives CASSPLAAASYEQYF.

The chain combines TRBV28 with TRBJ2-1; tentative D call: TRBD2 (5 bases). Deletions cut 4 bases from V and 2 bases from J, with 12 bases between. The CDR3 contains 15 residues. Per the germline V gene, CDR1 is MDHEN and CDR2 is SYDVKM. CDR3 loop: CASSWPGNTYNEQFF. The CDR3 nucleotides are TGTGCCAGCAGTTGGCCCGGGAACACCTACAATGAGCAGTTCTTC.

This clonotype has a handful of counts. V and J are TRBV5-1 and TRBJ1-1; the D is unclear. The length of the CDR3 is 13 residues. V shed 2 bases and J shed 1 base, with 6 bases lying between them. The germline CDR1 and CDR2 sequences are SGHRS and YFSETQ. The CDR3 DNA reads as TGCGCCAGCAGCTTTGAAAGGAACACTGAAGCTTTCTTT. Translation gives CASSFERNTEAFF.